What follows is one T cell receptor beta chain and its context. Sequencing was performed with immunoSEQ multiplex PCR; in TCRdb, only in-frame clones are kept and a portion is missing. Of under 95,000 clones in the sample, approximately 86% were seen once. Germline V gene sequence: CDR1 LGHNA, CDR2 YSLEER. The V end lost 0 bases, the J end lost 0 bases, and 8 bases lay between the germline ends. The CDR3 totals 15 residues. These data originate in a study of Ad26.COV2.S vaccination and SARS-CoV-2 variants. V usage is TRBV4-3 and J usage is TRBJ1-2; D is uncertain. This sequence originates from a human donor who had recovered from COVID-19. This specimen was peripheral blood, taken after recovery from COVID-19. Written as DNA, the CDR3 is TGCGCCAGCAGCCAAGACCTCGGCCCTAACTATGGCTACACCTTC. Protein: CASSQDLGPNYGYTF.